This TCR beta chain was observed in a study of T cells expressing NK-cell markers. Reanalyzing the 5' RACE reads, TCRdb keeps one entry per CDR3 protein, without DNA. Its listing shows roughly 350,000 distinct CDR3 sequences. The germline CDR1 and CDR2 sequences are SGHNT and YYREEE (reference sequence). The CDR3 contains 15 residues. Sequenced: blood T cells: a sorted CD56 or NKG2C T cell subset, CD4+ or CD8+ T cells, or bulk PBMC T cells (not recorded which). This clonotype was sampled from a man aged 18-69 years in good health. The J gene is TRBJ2-7, the V gene TRBV5-4; TCRdb outputs TRBD1, but without DNA this stays unchecked. Here the CDR3 reads CASSLGDRGLDEQYF.